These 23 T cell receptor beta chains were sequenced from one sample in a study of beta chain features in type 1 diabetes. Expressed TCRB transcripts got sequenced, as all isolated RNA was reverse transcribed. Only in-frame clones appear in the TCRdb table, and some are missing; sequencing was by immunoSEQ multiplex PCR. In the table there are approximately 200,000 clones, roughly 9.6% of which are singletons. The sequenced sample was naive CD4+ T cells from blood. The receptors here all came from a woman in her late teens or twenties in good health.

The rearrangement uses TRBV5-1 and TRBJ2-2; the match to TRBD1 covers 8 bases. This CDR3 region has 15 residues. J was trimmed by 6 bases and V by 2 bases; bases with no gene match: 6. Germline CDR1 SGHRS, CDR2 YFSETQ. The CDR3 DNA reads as TGCGCCAGCAGCTTAGGGACAGGAGAGTCCGGGGAGCTGTTTTTT. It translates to CASSLGTGESGELFF.

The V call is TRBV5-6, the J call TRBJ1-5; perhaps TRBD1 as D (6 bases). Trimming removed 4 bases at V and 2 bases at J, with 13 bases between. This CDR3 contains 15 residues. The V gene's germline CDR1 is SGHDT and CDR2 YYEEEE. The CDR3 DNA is TGTGCCAGCAGCCACAGGGCCATCGGCAATCAGCCCCAGCATTTT. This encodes CASSHRAIGNQPQHF.

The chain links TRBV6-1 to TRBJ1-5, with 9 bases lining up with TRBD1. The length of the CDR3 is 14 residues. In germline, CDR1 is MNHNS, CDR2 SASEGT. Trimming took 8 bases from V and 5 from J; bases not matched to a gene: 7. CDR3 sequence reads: CASVDRGGYQPQHF. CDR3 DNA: TGTGCCAGCGTGGACAGGGGTGGTTATCAGCCCCAGCATTTT.

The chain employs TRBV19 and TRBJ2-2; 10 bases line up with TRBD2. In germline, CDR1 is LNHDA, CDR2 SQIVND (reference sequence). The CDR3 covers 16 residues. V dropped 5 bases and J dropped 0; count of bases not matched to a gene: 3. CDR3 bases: TGTGCCAGTAGTCTTCTAGCGGGAGCGAACACCGGGGAGCTGTTTTTT. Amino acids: CASSLLAGANTGELFF.

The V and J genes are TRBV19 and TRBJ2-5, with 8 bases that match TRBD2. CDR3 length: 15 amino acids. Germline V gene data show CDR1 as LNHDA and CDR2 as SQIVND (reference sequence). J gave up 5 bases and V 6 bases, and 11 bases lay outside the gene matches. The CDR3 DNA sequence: TGTGCCAGTAGCCCGGGACTAGGGTTTGTGGAGACCCAGTACTTC. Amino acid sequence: CASSPGLGFVETQYF. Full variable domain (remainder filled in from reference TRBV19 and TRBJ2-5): DGGITQSPKYLFRKEGQNVTLSCEQNLNHDAMYWYRQDPGQGLRLIYYSQIVNDFQKGDIAEGYSVSREKKESFPLTVTSAQKNPTAFYLCASSPGLGFVETQYFGPGTRLLVL.

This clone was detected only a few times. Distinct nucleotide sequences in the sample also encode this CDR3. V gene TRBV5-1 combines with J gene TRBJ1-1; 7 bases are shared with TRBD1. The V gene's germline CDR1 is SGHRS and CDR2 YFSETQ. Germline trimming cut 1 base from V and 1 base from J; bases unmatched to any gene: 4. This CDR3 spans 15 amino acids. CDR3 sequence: CASSLLTGANTEAFF. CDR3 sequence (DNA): TGCGCCAGCAGCTTGTTAACAGGGGCGAACACTGAAGCTTTCTTT.

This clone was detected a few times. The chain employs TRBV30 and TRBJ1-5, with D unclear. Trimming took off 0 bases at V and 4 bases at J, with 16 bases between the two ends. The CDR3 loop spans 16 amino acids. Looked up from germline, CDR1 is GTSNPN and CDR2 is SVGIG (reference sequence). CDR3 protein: CAWSVRELRVNQPQHF. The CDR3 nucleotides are TGTGCCTGGAGTGTACGGGAACTACGGGTAAATCAGCCCCAGCATTTT.

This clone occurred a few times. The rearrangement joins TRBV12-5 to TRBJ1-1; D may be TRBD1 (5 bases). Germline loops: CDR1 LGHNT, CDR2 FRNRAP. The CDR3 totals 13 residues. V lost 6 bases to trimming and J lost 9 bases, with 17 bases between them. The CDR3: CASGRTGTQKAFF. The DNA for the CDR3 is TGTGCTAGTGGCCGGACCGGGACTCAAAAAGCTTTCTTT.

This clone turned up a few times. The CDR3 loop reads CASSLYQLAGGYNEQFF. In nucleotides, the CDR3 is TGTGCCAGCAGTTTATACCAACTAGCGGGAGGTTACAATGAGCAGTTCTTC. The genes are TRBV27 and TRBJ2-1; 12 nucleotides line up with TRBD2. The CDR3 has 17 residues. CDR1 is MNHEY and CDR2 is SMNVEV in the germline V gene (reference sequence). J was trimmed by 4 bases and V by 1 base; bases with no gene match: 5.

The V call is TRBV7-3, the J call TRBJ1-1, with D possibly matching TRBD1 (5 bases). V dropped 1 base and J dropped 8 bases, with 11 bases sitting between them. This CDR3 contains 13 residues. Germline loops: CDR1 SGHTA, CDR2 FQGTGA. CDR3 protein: CASSLRDSGEAFF. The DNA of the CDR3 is TGTGCCAGCAGCTTAAGGGACTCCGGGGAAGCTTTCTTT.

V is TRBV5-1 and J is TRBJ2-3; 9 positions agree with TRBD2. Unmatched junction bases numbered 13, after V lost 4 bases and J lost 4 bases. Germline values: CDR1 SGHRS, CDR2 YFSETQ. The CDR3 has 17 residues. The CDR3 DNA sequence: TGCGCCAGCAGCCCGCTAATAGCGGGAGCAGGCGCAGATACGCAGTATTTT. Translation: CASSPLIAGAGADTQYF.

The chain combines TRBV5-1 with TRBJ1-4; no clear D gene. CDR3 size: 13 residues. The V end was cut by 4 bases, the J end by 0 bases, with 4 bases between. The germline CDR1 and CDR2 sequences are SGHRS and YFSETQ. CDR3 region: CASSPATNEKLFF. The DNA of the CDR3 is TGCGCCAGCAGCCCAGCAACTAATGAAAAACTGTTTTTT.

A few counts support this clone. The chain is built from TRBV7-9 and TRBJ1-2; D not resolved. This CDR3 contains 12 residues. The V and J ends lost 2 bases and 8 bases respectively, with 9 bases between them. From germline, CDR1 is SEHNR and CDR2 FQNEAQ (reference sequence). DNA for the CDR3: TGTGCCAGCAGCTTAAAGGCGGAAGGCTACACCTTC. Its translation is CASSLKAEGYTF.

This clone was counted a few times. CDR3 sequence (DNA): TGCGCCAGCAGCTTGGCCCGAGCAGGGTTGGGTTACAATGAGCAGTTCTTC. Its protein product is CASSLARAGLGYNEQFF. The chain links TRBV5-1 to TRBJ2-1, with a weak D call TRBD1 (5 bases). The CDR3 runs to 17 residues. Trimming shortened V by 0 bases and J by 4 bases, and 17 bases separated the two germline ends. Germline CDR1 is SGHRS and CDR2 is YFSETQ.

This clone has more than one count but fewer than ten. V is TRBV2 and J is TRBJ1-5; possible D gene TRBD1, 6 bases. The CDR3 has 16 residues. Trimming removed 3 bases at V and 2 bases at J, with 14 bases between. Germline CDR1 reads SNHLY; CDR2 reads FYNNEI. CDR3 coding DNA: TGTGCCAGCAGTGAGGGGGGGCGCAGGGGCAATCAGCCCCAGCATTTT. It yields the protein CASSEGGRRGNQPQHF.

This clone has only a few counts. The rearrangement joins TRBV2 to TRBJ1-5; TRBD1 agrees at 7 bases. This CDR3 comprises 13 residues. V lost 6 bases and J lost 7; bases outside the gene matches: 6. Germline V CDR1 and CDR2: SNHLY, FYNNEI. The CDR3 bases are TGTGCCAGCAGCCAAGACAGGGTGCAGCCCCAGCATTTT. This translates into CASSQDRVQPQHF.

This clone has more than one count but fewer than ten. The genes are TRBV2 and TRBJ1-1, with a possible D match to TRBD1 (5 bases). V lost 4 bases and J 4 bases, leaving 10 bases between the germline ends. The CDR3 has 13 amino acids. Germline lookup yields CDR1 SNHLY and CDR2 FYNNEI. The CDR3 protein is CASSVGRATEAFF. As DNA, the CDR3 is TGTGCCAGCAGTGTGGGCAGGGCCACTGAAGCTTTCTTT.

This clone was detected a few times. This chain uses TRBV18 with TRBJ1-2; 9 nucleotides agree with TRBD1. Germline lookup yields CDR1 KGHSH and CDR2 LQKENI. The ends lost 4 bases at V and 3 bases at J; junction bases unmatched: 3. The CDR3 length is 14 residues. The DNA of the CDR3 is TGTGCCAGCTCACACCGGGACAGGGACTATGGCTACACCTTC. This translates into CASSHRDRDYGYTF. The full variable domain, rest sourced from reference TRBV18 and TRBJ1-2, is NAGVMQNPRHLVRRRGQEARLRCSPMKGHSHVYWYRQLPEEGLKFMVYLQKENIIDESGMPKERFSAEFPKEGPSILRIQQVVRGDSAAYFCASSHRDRDYGYTFGSGTRLTVV.

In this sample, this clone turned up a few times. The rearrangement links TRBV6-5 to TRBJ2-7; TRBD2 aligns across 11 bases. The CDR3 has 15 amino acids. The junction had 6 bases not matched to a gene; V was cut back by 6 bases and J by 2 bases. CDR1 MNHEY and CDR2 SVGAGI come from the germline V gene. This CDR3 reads CASRRFSGRAYEQYF. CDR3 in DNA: TGTGCCAGCAGACGATTTAGCGGGAGGGCCTACGAGCAGTACTTC.

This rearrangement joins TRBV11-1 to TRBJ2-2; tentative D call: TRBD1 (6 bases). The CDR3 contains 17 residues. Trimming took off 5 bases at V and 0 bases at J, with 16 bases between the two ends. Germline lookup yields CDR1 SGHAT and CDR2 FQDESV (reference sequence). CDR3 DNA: TGTGCCAGCAGCGCCCGAGCACAGGGTTCGAACACCGGGGAGCTGTTTTTT. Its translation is CASSARAQGSNTGELFF. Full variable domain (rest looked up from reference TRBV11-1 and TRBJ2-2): EAEVAQSPRYKITEKSQAVAFWCDPISGHATLYWYRQILGQGPELLVQFQDESVVDDSQLPKDRFSAERLKGVDSTLKIQPAELGDSAMYLCASSARAQGSNTGELFFGEGSRLTVL.

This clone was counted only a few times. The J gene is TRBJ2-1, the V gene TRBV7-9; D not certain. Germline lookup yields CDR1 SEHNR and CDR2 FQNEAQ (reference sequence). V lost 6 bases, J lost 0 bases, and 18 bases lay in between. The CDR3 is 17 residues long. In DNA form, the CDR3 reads TGTGCCAGCAGTTCTATTTTACAGTTCTCCTCCTACAATGAGCAGTTCTTC. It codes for CASSSILQFSSYNEQFF.

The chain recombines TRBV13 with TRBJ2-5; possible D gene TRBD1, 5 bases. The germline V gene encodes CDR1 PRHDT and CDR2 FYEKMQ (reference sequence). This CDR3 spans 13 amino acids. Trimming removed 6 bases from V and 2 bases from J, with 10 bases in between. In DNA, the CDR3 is TGTGCCAGCAGTGGTCACAGGCAAGAGACCCAGTACTTC. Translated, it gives CASSGHRQETQYF.

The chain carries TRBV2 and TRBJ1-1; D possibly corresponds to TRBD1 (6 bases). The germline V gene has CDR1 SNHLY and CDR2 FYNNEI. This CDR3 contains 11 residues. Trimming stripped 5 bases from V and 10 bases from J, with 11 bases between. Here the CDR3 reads CASSRGGVAFF. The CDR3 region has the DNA TGTGCCAGCAGTCGAGGGGGGGTAGCTTTCTTT.